The 25 T cell receptor beta chains reported below all come from one sample, sequenced in a study of T-cell reconstitution after alpha-beta-depleted transplantation in children. Preparation of the TCRbeta library used unique molecular identifiers. Using its own MiXCR run on the PCR reads, TCRdb lists one record per CDR3 protein. Counted here are some 600,000 distinct CDR3 sequences, over 10% occurring once; the ten biggest clones make up 2% to 2.5%. Source: PBMCs, mostly from graft donor cells, taken 360 days after TCRalphabeta/CD19-depleted stem cell transplant. All receptors derive from a male patient between 5 and 17 years old who had a stem cell transplant for acute myeloid leukemia, so the T cells may come from the graft donor.

This clonotype was detected ten times or more. V gene TRBV19 combines with J gene TRBJ1-1, with 8 bases lining up with TRBD1. This CDR3 is built from 13 residues. Germline CDR1 is LNHDA and CDR2 is SQIVND (reference sequence). J lost 4 bases, V lost 3 bases, and 1 base had no gene match. Here the CDR3 reads CASSIDRGTEAFF. DNA of the CDR3: TGTGCCAGTAGTATTGACAGGGGCACTGAAGCTTTCTTT.

At least ten counts were recorded for this clonotype. The chain couples TRBV12-3 or TRBV12-4 to TRBJ2-3; 8 bases are shared with TRBD2. CDR3 size: 15 residues. The J segment lost 2 bases and the V segment lost 2 bases, leaving 3 bases of the junction unmatched. Here the CDR3 reads CASSLTSGYTDTQYF. DNA for the CDR3: TGTGCCAGCAGTTTAACTAGCGGATACACAGATACGCAGTATTTT.

The chain joins TRBV5-1 to TRBJ1-2; D remains ambiguous. Trimming pared 4 bases from V and 4 bases from J, leaving 14 bases between. In germline, CDR1 is SGHRS, CDR2 YFSETQ. The CDR3 runs 14 residues. The CDR3 nucleotides read TGCGCCAGCAGCCCCAACGGGGAAGTCTATGGCTACACCTTC. Translated: CASSPNGEVYGYTF.

Only a few counts were recorded for this clonotype. The chain combines TRBV10-3 with TRBJ2-5; 8 bases line up with TRBD2. The germline V gene has CDR1 ENHRY and CDR2 SYGVKD. Trimming removed 7 bases from V and 5 bases from J; junction bases left unmatched: 6. The CDR3 sequence is 13 residues long. CDR3 nucleotides: TGTGCCATCACCGGGAGGGCCGGGGAGACCCAGTACTTC. Residues: CAITGRAGETQYF.

This clonotype was recorded a few times. The DNA is omitted, as the CDR3 cannot be located on it reliably, and the CDR3 follows TCRdb's listing. The V and J genes are TRBV6-2 or TRBV6-3 and TRBJ2-2; no check of the table's D call, TRBD2, against the DNA was made. The CDR3 spans 17 residues, counting both ends. Germline V gene lookup returns CDR1 MNHEY and CDR2 SVGEGT. The CDR3: CASSYSGSSGRPGSCFF.

The V gene is TRBV20-1, the J gene TRBJ2-2; 11 nucleotides line up with TRBD2. The V gene's germline CDR1 is DFQATT and CDR2 SNEGSKA (reference sequence). This CDR3 has 14 amino acids. The CDR3 reads CSSTSGVNTGELFF. The CDR3 DNA is TGCAGCTCGACTAGCGGGGTAAACACCGGGGAGCTGTTTTTT.

The chain employs TRBV20-1 and TRBJ2-4, with 12 bases aligning to TRBD2. Germline CDR1 reads DFQATT; CDR2 reads SNEGSKA (reference sequence). CDR3 size: 16 residues. Losses at the gene ends were 6 bases for V and 4 bases for J; bases not matched to a gene: 10. CDR3 sequence reads: CSADPPGLAGKNIQYF. The CDR3 DNA follows: TGCAGTGCCGACCCCCCTGGACTAGCGGGGAAAAACATTCAGTACTTC.

The rearrangement joins TRBV14 to TRBJ2-7, with unresolved D. The CDR3 covers 15 residues. The V and J ends lost 4 bases and 1 base respectively, with 14 bases between them. CDR1 is SGHDN and CDR2 is FVKESK in the germline V gene. The CDR3 bases are TGTGCCAGCAGCCCCCTCGGTTGGAAGTCCTACGAGCAGTACTTC. Protein: CASSPLGWKSYEQYF.

This clonotype was counted at least ten times. The chain combines TRBV12-3 or TRBV12-4 with TRBJ2-1; 9 positions agree with TRBD2. The CDR3 loop spans 17 amino acids. J was trimmed by 9 bases and V by 5 bases; bases with no gene match: 17. CDR3 coding DNA: TGTGCCAGCAGTCCACGACCTGGACTAGCGTGGGATGGTGAGCAGTTCTTC. It yields the protein CASSPRPGLAWDGEQFF.

This chain uses TRBV20-1 with TRBJ2-7; perhaps TRBD2 as D (6 bases). Between the trimmed V and J ends, which lost 6 bases and 4 bases, there was a span of 13 bases. Germline V gene sequence: CDR1 DFQATT, CDR2 SNEGSKA (reference sequence). This CDR3 comprises 12 residues. The CDR3 sequence is CSASSANYEQYF. The DNA of the CDR3 is TGCAGTGCATCTAGCGCCAATTACGAGCAGTACTTC.

The V and J genes are TRBV7-2 and TRBJ2-1, with a tentative D call TRBD1 (5 bases). The V end lost 11 bases, the J end lost 5 bases, and 19 bases lay between the germline ends. The CDR3 contains 14 residues. Germline CDR1 SGHTA, CDR2 FQGNSA. CDR3 sequence: CADAVGASNNEQFF. The CDR3 DNA is TGTGCCGACGCCGTAGGGGCTAGTAACAATGAGCAGTTCTTC.

This clonotype has more than one count but fewer than ten. The rearrangement uses TRBV2 and TRBJ2-3; 11 nucleotides align to TRBD1. J lost 3 bases, V lost 5 bases, and 7 bases had no gene match. Germline assignment: CDR1 SNHLY and CDR2 FYNNEI. This CDR3 comprises 16 residues. CDR3 bases: TGTGCCAGCAGTTCCGGACAGGGGGCATGGACAGATACGCAGTATTTT. Protein sequence: CASSSGQGAWTDTQYF.

This clonotype was seen a few times. The gene calls are TRBV20-1 and TRBJ2-1; the match to TRBD2 covers 13 bases. V trimming: 3 bases; J trimming: 7 bases; junction bases outside the gene matches: 12. The CDR3 spans 17 residues. Germline V gene lookup returns CDR1 DFQATT and CDR2 SNEGSKA (reference sequence). The CDR3: CSASGLSGLAGRNEQFF. The DNA for the CDR3 is TGCAGTGCTAGTGGACTGTCGGGACTAGCGGGAAGAAATGAGCAGTTCTTC.

In DNA form, the CDR3 reads TGTGCCAGCACTCCCCGGACAGGGGATAGCAATCAGCCCCAGCATTTT. Its protein product is CASTPRTGDSNQPQHF. The V and J genes are TRBV6-2 or TRBV6-3 and TRBJ1-5; 9 bases agree with TRBD1. This CDR3 has 16 residues. Germline CDR1 MNHEY, CDR2 SVGEGT. V was pared by 7 bases and J by 0 bases, with 7 bases of the junction left unmatched.

This clonotype was recorded once. This chain links TRBV7-8 with TRBJ2-7; D perhaps matches TRBD2 (6 bases). The germline V gene has CDR1 SGHVS and CDR2 FQNEAQ. V was trimmed by 5 bases and J by 7 bases, leaving 21 bases between them. The CDR3 runs 15 residues. The CDR3 spells CASSTGLAPFREQYF. For the CDR3, the DNA is TGTGCCAGCAGCACGGGCCTAGCGCCCTTCCGTGAGCAGTACTTC.

This chain uses TRBV11-2 with TRBJ2-7; D may correspond to TRBD1 or TRBD2 (7 bases each). This CDR3 spans 16 amino acids. CDR1 and CDR2 (germline): SGHAT, FQNNGV. V lost 4 bases, J lost 0 bases, and 16 bases lay in between. CDR3 DNA sequence: TGTGCCAGCAGCTCCCAGGGGGGGGCATTCTCCTACGAGCAGTACTTC. Its translation: CASSSQGGAFSYEQYF.

The chain couples TRBV4-3 to TRBJ2-7, with D uncertain. Germline V lookup: CDR1 LGHNA, CDR2 YSLEER. The CDR3 sequence is 17 residues long. Trimming cost V 0 bases and J 2 bases, with 17 bases left between them. CDR3 sequence: CASSQDYYPDEAYEQYF. The CDR3 region has the DNA TGCGCCAGCAGCCAAGATTACTATCCGGACGAGGCCTACGAGCAGTACTTC.

The sample holds a few counts of this clonotype. The V call is TRBV7-6, the J call TRBJ2-1; D gene uncertain. CDR3 length equals 14 residues. V gave up 1 base and J gave up 5 bases, with 9 bases separating them. From germline, CDR1 is SGHVS and CDR2 FNYEAQ. CDR3 sequence: CASSLGVINNEQFF. In DNA, the CDR3 is TGTGCCAGCAGCTTAGGGGTTATTAACAATGAGCAGTTCTTC.

The V gene is TRBV29-1, the J gene TRBJ1-1; D remains unclear. Germline-derived CDR1 and CDR2 are SQVTM and ANQGSEA. V lost 4 bases, J lost 1 base, and 10 bases lay in between. This CDR3 region has 13 residues. This CDR3 reads CSVAWEGNTEAFF. In DNA form, the CDR3 reads TGCAGCGTTGCATGGGAGGGGAACACTGAAGCTTTCTTT. The variable domain in full, completed from reference TRBV29-1 and TRBJ1-1, reads SAVISQKPSRDICQRGTSLTIQCQVDSQVTMMFWYRQQPGQSLTLIATANQGSEATYESGFVIDKFPISRPNLTFSTLTVSNMSPEDSSIYLCSVAWEGNTEAFFGQGTRLTVV.

Many counts were recorded for this clonotype. V is TRBV9 and J is TRBJ2-7; a possible D gene is TRBD1 (5 bases). This CDR3 comprises 12 residues. CDR1 is SGDLS, CDR2 YYNGEE, per germline. The ends were cut back, 2 bases at V and 9 bases at J, with 12 bases in the middle. Written as DNA, the CDR3 is TGTGCCAGCAGCGTGTCCCAGGGTGCGCAGTACTTC. Its translation is CASSVSQGAQYF.

The table lists this clonotype with many counts. V usage is TRBV29-1 and J usage is TRBJ2-3; 7 nucleotides agree with TRBD2. The CDR3 has 14 amino acids. The junction had 7 bases not matched to a gene; V was cut back by 5 bases and J by 2 bases. Germline-derived CDR1 and CDR2 are SQVTM and ANQGSEA. The CDR3 DNA follows: TGCAGCGTTCAGGGACTATTCGACACAGATACGCAGTATTTT. It translates to CSVQGLFDTDTQYF.

This clonotype was found many times. CDR3 loop: CATSVLAGEADTQYF. The CDR3 nucleotides read TGTGCCACCAGTGTACTAGCGGGAGAGGCAGATACGCAGTATTTT. The chain couples TRBV24-1 to TRBJ2-3, with 11 bases lining up with TRBD2. Trimming at V came to 5 bases and at J to 4 bases, leaving 4 bases not matched to a gene. CDR1 is KGHDR and CDR2 is SFDVKD in the germline V gene. This CDR3 has 15 amino acids.

The rearrangement uses TRBV29-1 and TRBJ2-7; 10 bases agree with TRBD1. The germline V gene encodes CDR1 SQVTM and CDR2 ANQGSEA. The J segment lost 5 bases and the V segment lost 2 bases, leaving 6 bases of the junction unmatched. The CDR3 runs 14 residues. CDR3 residues: CSVEPRDRGNEQYF. The CDR3 DNA is TGCAGCGTTGAACCGAGGGACAGGGGTAACGAGCAGTACTTC.

The rearrangement links TRBV7-6 to TRBJ2-7, with D unclear. Trimming cost V 6 bases and J 0 bases, with 12 bases left between them. Germline CDR1 and CDR2: SGHVS and FNYEAQ. The CDR3 covers 14 residues. CDR3 DNA sequence: TGTGCCAGCAGTTTGGCGGATAGCTCCTACGAGCAGTACTTC. The encoded protein is CASSLADSSYEQYF.

The CDR3, as DNA: TGTGCCAGCAGTACCGCGGGAGGTGGTCCGCAGTACTTC. Its protein is CASSTAGGGPQYF. The rearrangement joins TRBV7-9 to TRBJ2-7; the match to TRBD2 covers 8 bases. This CDR3 has 13 residues. V was clipped by 6 bases and J by 9 bases; unmatched bases: 10. Germline CDR1 and CDR2: SEHNR and FQNEAQ (reference sequence).